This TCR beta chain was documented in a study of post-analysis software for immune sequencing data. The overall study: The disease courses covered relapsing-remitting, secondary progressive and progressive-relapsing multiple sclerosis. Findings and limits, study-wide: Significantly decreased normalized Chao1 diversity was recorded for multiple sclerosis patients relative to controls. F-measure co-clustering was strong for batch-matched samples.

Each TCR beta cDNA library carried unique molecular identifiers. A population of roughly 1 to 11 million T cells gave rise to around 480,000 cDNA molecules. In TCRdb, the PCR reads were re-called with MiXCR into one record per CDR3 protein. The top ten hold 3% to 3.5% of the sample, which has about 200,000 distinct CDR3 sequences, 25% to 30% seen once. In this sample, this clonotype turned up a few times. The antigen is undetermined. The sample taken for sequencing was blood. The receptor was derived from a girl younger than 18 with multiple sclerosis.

CDR3 residues: CASRVAALMNTEAFF. DNA for the CDR3: TGTGCCAGCAGGGTGGCGGCGCTTATGAACACTGAAGCTTTCTTT. This chain links TRBV6-5 with TRBJ1-1; D remains unclear. V was trimmed by 6 bases and J by 0 bases, leaving 14 bases between them. The germline gives CDR1 MNHEY, CDR2 SVGAGI. The CDR3 is 15 residues long.